This T cell receptor beta chain was sequenced during a study of identical twins. Study results and caveats: Models came in too low on out-of-frame TCR alpha sharing in monozygotic twins.

This clonotype was recorded at least ten times. What it binds is unknown. The junction had 5 bases not matched to a gene; V was cut back by 5 bases and J by 0 bases. The CDR3 spans 15 residues. Per germline, CDR1 LGHDT and CDR2 YNNKEL (reference sequence). Unique molecular identifiers were in the cDNA, with template-switch universal primer binding. TCRdb processed the 5' RACE reads anew with MiXCR; each CDR3 protein has one entry. The sample yields hundreds of thousands of distinct CDR3 sequences, about 8% seen once. These sequences were also reported in another study, on yellow fever vaccine responses in identical twins.

This chain joins TRBV3-1 and TRBJ2-3; TRBD1 aligns across 7 bases. This receptor was taken from a woman aged 18-35 years in good health. Sequenced: memory (CD45RO+) T cells sorted from blood. This CDR3 reads CASSSGGSSTDTQYF. The CDR3 nucleotides are TGTGCCAGCAGCTCAGGGGGATCTAGCACAGATACGCAGTATTTT.